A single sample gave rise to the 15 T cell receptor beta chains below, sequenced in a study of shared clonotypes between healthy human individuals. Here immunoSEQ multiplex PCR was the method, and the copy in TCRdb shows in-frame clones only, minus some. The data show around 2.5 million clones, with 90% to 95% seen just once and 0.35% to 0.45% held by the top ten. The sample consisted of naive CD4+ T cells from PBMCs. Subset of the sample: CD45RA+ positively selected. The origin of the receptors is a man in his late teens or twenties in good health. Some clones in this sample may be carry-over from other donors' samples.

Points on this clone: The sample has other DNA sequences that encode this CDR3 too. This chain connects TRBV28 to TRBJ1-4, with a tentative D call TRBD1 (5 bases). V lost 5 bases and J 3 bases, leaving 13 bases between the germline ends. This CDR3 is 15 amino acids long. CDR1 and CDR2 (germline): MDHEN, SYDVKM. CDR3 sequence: CASSLSWGPNEKLFF. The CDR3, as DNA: TGTGCCAGCAGTCTATCATGGGGCCCTAATGAAAAACTGTTTTTT. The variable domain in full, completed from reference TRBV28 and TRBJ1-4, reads DVKVTQSSRYLVKRTGEKVFLECVQDMDHENMFWYRQDPGLGLRLIYFSYDVKMKEKGDIPEGYSVSREKKERFSLILESASTNQTSMYLCASSLSWGPNEKLFFGSGTQLSVL.

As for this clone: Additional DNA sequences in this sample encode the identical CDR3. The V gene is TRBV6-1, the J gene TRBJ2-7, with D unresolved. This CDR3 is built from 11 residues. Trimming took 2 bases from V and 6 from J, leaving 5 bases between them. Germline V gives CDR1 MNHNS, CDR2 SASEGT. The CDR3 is CASSESGEQYF. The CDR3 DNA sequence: TGTGCCAGCAGTGAATCGGGCGAGCAGTACTTC.

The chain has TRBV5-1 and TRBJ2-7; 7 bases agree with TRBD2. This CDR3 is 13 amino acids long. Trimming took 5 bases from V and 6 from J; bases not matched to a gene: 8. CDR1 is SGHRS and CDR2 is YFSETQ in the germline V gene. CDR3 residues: CASRPSGKGEQYF. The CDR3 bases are TGCGCCAGCAGGCCCAGCGGGAAGGGCGAGCAGTACTTC.

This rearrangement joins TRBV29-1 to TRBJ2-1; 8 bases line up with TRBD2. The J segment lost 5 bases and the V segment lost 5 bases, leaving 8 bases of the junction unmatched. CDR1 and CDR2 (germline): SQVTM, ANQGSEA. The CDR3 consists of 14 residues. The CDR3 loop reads CSVFRAGGHNEQFF. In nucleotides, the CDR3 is TGCAGCGTTTTTAGGGCGGGAGGACACAATGAGCAGTTCTTC.

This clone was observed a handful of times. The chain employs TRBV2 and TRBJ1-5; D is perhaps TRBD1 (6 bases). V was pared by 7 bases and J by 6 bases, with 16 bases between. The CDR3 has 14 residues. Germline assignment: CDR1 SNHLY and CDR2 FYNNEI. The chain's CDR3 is CASKTAGGPQPQHF. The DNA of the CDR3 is TGTGCCAGCAAAACAGCTGGGGGGCCTCAGCCCCAGCATTTT.

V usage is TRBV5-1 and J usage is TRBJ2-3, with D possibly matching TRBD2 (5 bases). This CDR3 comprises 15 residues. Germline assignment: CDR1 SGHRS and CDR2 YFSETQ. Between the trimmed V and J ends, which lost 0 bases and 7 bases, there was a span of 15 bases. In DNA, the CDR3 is TGCGCCAGCAGCTTGGCTGTCGGGATAGGGAATACGCAGTATTTT. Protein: CASSLAVGIGNTQYF.

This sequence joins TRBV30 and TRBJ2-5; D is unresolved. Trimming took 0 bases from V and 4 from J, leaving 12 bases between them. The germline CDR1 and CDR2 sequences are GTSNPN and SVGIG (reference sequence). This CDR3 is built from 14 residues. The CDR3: CAWSVSLLRETQYF. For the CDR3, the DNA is TGTGCCTGGAGTGTTTCTCTACTTCGAGAGACCCAGTACTTC.

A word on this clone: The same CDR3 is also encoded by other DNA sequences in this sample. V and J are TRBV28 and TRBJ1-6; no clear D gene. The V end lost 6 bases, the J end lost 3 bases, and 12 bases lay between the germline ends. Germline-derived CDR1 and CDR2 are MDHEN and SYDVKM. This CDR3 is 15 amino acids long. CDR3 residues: CASRTQGIYNSPLHF. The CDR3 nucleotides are TGTGCCAGCAGAACCCAAGGGATCTATAATTCACCCCTCCACTTT.

The CDR3 is CASSLAPGGEYNEQFF. CDR3 nucleotide sequence: TGCGCCAGCAGCTTGGCTCCCGGCGGGGAGTACAATGAGCAGTTCTTC. The rearrangement joins TRBV5-1 to TRBJ2-1, with a tentative D call TRBD2 (6 bases). The CDR3 loop spans 16 amino acids. In germline, CDR1 is SGHRS, CDR2 YFSETQ. Deletions cut 0 bases from V and 4 bases from J, with 14 bases between.

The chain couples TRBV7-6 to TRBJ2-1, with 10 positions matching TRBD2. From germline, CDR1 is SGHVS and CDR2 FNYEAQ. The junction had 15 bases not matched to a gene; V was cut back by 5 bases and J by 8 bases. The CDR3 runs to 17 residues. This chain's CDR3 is CASSLPSGRFIGDEQFF. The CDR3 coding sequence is TGTGCCAGCAGCCTCCCTAGCGGGAGATTTATAGGCGATGAGCAGTTCTTC.

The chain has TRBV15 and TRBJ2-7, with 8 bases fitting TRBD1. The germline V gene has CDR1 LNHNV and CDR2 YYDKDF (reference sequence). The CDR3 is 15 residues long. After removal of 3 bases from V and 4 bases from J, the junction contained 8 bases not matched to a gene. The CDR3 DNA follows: TGTGCCACCAGCAGGACCGGGACAGGACTATACGAGCAGTACTTC. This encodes CATSRTGTGLYEQYF.

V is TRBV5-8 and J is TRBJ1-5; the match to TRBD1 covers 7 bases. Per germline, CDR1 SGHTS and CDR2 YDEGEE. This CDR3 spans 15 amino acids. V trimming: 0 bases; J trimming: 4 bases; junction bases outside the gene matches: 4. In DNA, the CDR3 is TGTGCCAGCAGCTTGGGGGACAGCCATAATCAGCCCCAGCATTTT. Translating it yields CASSLGDSHNQPQHF.

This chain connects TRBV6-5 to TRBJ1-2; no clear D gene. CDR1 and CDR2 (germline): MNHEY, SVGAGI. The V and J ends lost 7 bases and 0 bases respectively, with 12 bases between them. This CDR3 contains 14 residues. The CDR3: CASTYGRSNYGYTF. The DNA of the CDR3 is TGTGCCAGCACCTACGGACGATCTAACTATGGCTACACCTTC.

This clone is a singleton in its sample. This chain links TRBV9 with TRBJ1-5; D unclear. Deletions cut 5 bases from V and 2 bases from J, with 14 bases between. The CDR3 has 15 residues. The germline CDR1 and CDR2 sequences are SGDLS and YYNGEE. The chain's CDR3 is CASSRGGLGNQPQHF. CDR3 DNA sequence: TGTGCCAGCAGTCGAGGAGGACTTGGCAATCAGCCCCAGCATTTT.

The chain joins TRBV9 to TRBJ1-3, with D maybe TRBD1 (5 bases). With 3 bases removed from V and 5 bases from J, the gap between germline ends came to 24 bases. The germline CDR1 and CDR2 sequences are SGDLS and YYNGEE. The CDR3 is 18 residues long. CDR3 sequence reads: CASSEAPGGQGRRNTIYF. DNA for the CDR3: TGTGCCAGCAGCGAGGCCCCCGGAGGGCAGGGCAGGAGAAACACCATATATTTT.